Presented here are 25 T cell receptor beta chains from one specimen sequenced in a study of T-cell reconstitution after alpha-beta-depleted transplantation in children. Unique molecular identifiers tagged the TCRbeta library. TCRdb re-called the PCR reads through MiXCR, storing one row per CDR3 protein. The sample lists under 300,000 distinct CDR3 sequences; approximately 9.7% were seen once. This specimen consisted of PBMCs from the stem cell graft donor, obtained from the stem cell graft. The receptors stem from a human donor who donated a stem cell graft to a child with SCID.

This clonotype was recorded many times. This rearrangement joins TRBV5-1 to TRBJ2-3, with 7 nucleotides matching TRBD2. After removal of 0 bases from V and 0 bases from J, the junction contained 4 bases not matched to a gene. Germline V gene data show CDR1 as SGHRS and CDR2 as YFSETQ. The CDR3 has 16 residues. In nucleotides, the CDR3 is TGCGCCAGCAGCTTGGAAAGCGGGGCGAGCACAGATACGCAGTATTTT. This gives the protein CASSLESGASTDTQYF. Looking up the rest from reference TRBV5-1 and TRBJ2-3 gives the full variable domain: KAGVTQTPRYLIKTRGQQVTLSCSPISGHRSVSWYQQTPGQGLQFLFEYFSETQRNKGNFPGRFSGRQFSNSRSEMNVSTLELGDSALYLCASSLESGASTDTQYFGPGTRLTVL.

This clonotype was detected only a few times. The chain links TRBV4-2 to TRBJ2-1, with 9 bases lining up with TRBD2. The CDR3 consists of 18 residues. Germline loops: CDR1 LGHNA, CDR2 YNFKEQ. V lost 0 bases, J lost 5 bases, and 11 bases stayed unmatched. The CDR3 nucleotides are TGTGCCAGCAGCCAAGAAAGACTGACTAGCGGTCCCGACAATGAGCAGTTCTTC. Residues: CASSQERLTSGPDNEQFF.

This clonotype occurred many times. The chain has TRBV5-1 and TRBJ2-1, with 16 bases aligning to TRBD2. Germline V gene lookup returns CDR1 SGHRS and CDR2 YFSETQ. The CDR3 has 18 residues. J lost 9 bases, V lost 0 bases, and 9 bases had no gene match. This CDR3 reads CASSLATGLAGGRSEQFF. The CDR3 bases are TGCGCCAGCAGCTTGGCCACGGGACTAGCGGGGGGGCGGTCTGAGCAGTTCTTC.

This clonotype was detected ten times or more. J is TRBJ2-5 and V is TRBV20-1, with D possibly being TRBD2 (5 bases). The germline V gene has CDR1 DFQATT and CDR2 SNEGSKA (reference sequence). V was trimmed by 5 bases and J by 5 bases, leaving 18 bases between them. The CDR3 runs to 14 residues. CDR3 nucleotide sequence: TGCAGTGCTGGTAGCTTGAGACCGGGGGAGACCCAGTACTTC. Translated: CSAGSLRPGETQYF.

This clonotype was counted at least ten times. J is TRBJ2-1 and V is TRBV10-3, with a weak D call TRBD2 (6 bases). The CDR3 runs to 15 residues. Per germline, CDR1 ENHRY and CDR2 SYGVKD. V shed 7 bases and J shed 2 bases, with 15 bases lying between them. The CDR3: CAITAGTSTYNEQFF. The CDR3 DNA sequence: TGTGCCATCACGGCCGGGACTTCCACCTACAATGAGCAGTTCTTC.

This clonotype was seen ten or more times. V usage is TRBV5-1 and J usage is TRBJ1-6, with D unclear. Trimming took off 0 bases at V and 9 bases at J, with 7 bases between the two ends. The CDR3 loop spans 13 amino acids. In germline, CDR1 is SGHRS, CDR2 YFSETQ. DNA of the CDR3: TGCGCCAGCAGCTTGGGAGTTGGTTCACCCCTCCACTTT. The encoded protein is CASSLGVGSPLHF.

This clonotype was counted many times. CDR3 in DNA: TGTGCCAGCAGCTTGGATCTCGGAAACACCATATATTTT. It codes for CASSLDLGNTIYF. The gene calls are TRBV5-5 and TRBJ1-3, with unresolved D. Trimming removed 0 bases at V and 4 bases at J, with 5 bases between. Germline lookup yields CDR1 SGHKS and CDR2 YYEKEE (reference sequence). The CDR3 spans 13 residues.

Many counts were recorded for this clonotype. The CDR3 sequence is CASSIDVDYNSPLHF. CDR3 sequence (DNA): TGTGCCAGTAGTATAGATGTGGATTATAATTCACCCCTCCACTTT. The chain links TRBV19 to TRBJ1-6; no clear D gene. Trimming removed 0 bases at V and 4 bases at J, with 7 bases between. The germline gives CDR1 LNHDA, CDR2 SQIVND (reference sequence). This CDR3 is built from 15 residues.

This clonotype was seen ten or more times. The rearrangement joins TRBV5-1 to TRBJ1-1, with D hard to call. This CDR3 region has 12 residues. The germline CDR1 and CDR2 sequences are SGHRS and YFSETQ. Trimming pared 2 bases from V and 11 bases from J, leaving 13 bases between. The CDR3 bases are TGCGCCAGCAGCTTAATGGGGATTGACGCTTTCTTT. It specifies CASSLMGIDAFF.

This clonotype was seen ten or more times. This chain joins TRBV5-6 and TRBJ1-1; unclear D gene. With 2 bases removed from V and 7 bases from J, the gap between germline ends came to 15 bases. The CDR3 sequence is 14 residues long. The V gene's germline CDR1 is SGHDT and CDR2 YYEEEE. CDR3 DNA: TGTGCCAGCAGCTTTTTTGTCGGGTTCTATGAAGCTTTCTTT. As protein: CASSFFVGFYEAFF.

This clonotype was seen a handful of times. CDR3: CASSQPEAGYTF. The CDR3 DNA sequence: TGTGCCAGCAGCCAGCCTGAGGCTGGCTACACCTTC. This chain links TRBV3-1 with TRBJ1-2; no definite D call. In germline, CDR1 is LGHDT, CDR2 YNNKEL (reference sequence). The CDR3 length is 12 residues. The V and J ends lost 3 bases and 7 bases respectively, with 9 bases between them.

The chain is built from TRBV9 and TRBJ2-3; possibly TRBD2 for D (7 bases). Trimming left V 7 bases short and J 5 bases short, with 17 bases between. CDR3 length: 14 residues. Germline values: CDR1 SGDLS, CDR2 YYNGEE. This CDR3 reads CASEGGGAKDTQYF. CDR3 coding DNA: TGTGCCAGCGAGGGGGGGGGGGCCAAAGATACGCAGTATTTT.

This clonotype was detected many times. The chain couples TRBV6-2 or TRBV6-3 to TRBJ2-7; D perhaps matches TRBD1 (5 bases). The CDR3 spans 11 residues. The V gene lost 8 bases and the J gene lost 3 bases, with 8 bases spanning the gap. Germline CDR1 MNHEY, CDR2 SVGEGT. The CDR3 loop reads CASHQGYEQYF. The CDR3 coding sequence is TGTGCCAGCCACCAGGGCTACGAGCAGTACTTC.

This clonotype occurred many times. This chain joins TRBV5-1 and TRBJ2-7, with D possibly matching TRBD1 (5 bases). The CDR3 runs 16 residues. The germline gives CDR1 SGHRS, CDR2 YFSETQ. The ends were cut back, 2 bases at V and 3 bases at J, with 18 bases in the middle. The CDR3 region has the DNA TGCGCCAGCAGCTTATCCCCGCTGGCAGGGATCTACGAGCAGTACTTC. It translates to CASSLSPLAGIYEQYF.

This chain joins TRBV20-1 and TRBJ2-3, with 8 positions matching TRBD2. The germline CDR1 and CDR2 sequences are DFQATT and SNEGSKA (reference sequence). CDR3 length: 15 residues. The trim removed 1 base at V and 5 bases at J, leaving 8 bases unmatched. This CDR3 is CSARGGSGEVDTQYF. CDR3 nucleotide sequence: TGCAGTGCTAGAGGAGGTAGCGGGGAAGTAGATACGCAGTATTTT.

V gene TRBV4-1 combines with J gene TRBJ1-5, with 9 bases aligning to TRBD1. The CDR3 runs to 19 residues. Germline values: CDR1 MGHRA, CDR2 YSYEKL. V gave up 1 base and J gave up 2 bases; unmatched junction bases: 12. The CDR3 spells CASSQVLLRTGARNQPQHF. In DNA form, the CDR3 reads TGCGCCAGCAGCCAAGTATTATTACGGACAGGGGCCCGCAATCAGCCCCAGCATTTT.

The table lists this clonotype with many counts. The chain employs TRBV2 and TRBJ2-5; the D gene is possibly TRBD1 (5 bases). This CDR3 contains 16 residues. In germline, CDR1 is SNHLY, CDR2 FYNNEI. V gave up 2 bases and J gave up 5 bases, with 18 bases separating them. CDR3 coding DNA: TGTGCCAGCAGTGAAAACCCCCTGCGCAGGGTGGAGACCCAGTACTTC. Protein sequence: CASSENPLRRVETQYF.

This clonotype was counted between two and nine times. The chain has TRBV28 and TRBJ2-4; 10 bases line up with TRBD1. Germline V gene sequence: CDR1 MDHEN, CDR2 SYDVKM. This CDR3 is built from 16 residues. V was pared by 4 bases and J by 2 bases, with 5 bases of the junction left unmatched. DNA of the CDR3: TGTGCCAGCAGTTCCAGGACAGGGGGTACCAAAAACATTCAGTACTTC. The encoded protein is CASSSRTGGTKNIQYF.

This clonotype showed up many times. The V gene is TRBV10-3, the J gene TRBJ1-2; TRBD1 might be the D (5 bases). There are 11 residues in the CDR3. Germline V lookup: CDR1 ENHRY, CDR2 SYGVKD. Between the trimmed V and J ends, which lost 4 bases and 8 bases, there was a span of 8 bases. The CDR3 spells CAISGGSGYTF. Here the CDR3 DNA reads TGTGCCATCAGTGGGGGGTCAGGCTACACCTTC.

Many counts were recorded for this clonotype. The chain carries TRBV12-3 or TRBV12-4 and TRBJ2-2; possibly TRBD1 or TRBD2 for D (5 bases each). Trimming pared 7 bases from V and 1 base from J, leaving 10 bases between. CDR3 length equals 14 residues. The DNA of the CDR3 is TGTGCCAGCATGAGGGGATTGAACACCGGGGAGCTGTTTTTT. This sequence encodes CASMRGLNTGELFF.

Many counts were recorded for this clonotype. The CDR3 here is CASSPQRDTQYF. The CDR3 DNA reads as TGTGCCAGCAGCCCACAGAGAGATACGCAGTATTTT. The rearrangement links TRBV5-5 to TRBJ2-3; D is unresolved. Germline V CDR1 and CDR2: SGHKS, YYEKEE (reference sequence). This CDR3 region has 12 residues. V shed 4 bases and J shed 5 bases, with 8 bases lying between them.

The table lists this clonotype with many counts. The rearrangement joins TRBV20-1 to TRBJ1-6, with 10 bases aligning to TRBD1. Per germline, CDR1 DFQATT and CDR2 SNEGSKA (reference sequence). V shed 5 bases and J 7 bases; nucleotides not matched to a gene: 8. This CDR3 is 15 amino acids long. The CDR3 sequence: CSASRTGGSNSPLHF. The DNA of the CDR3 is TGCAGTGCTTCCAGGACAGGGGGGAGCAATTCACCCCTCCACTTT.

This clonotype was detected many times. V gene TRBV3-1 combines with J gene TRBJ2-1; TRBD2 agrees at 8 bases. J gave up 0 bases and V 6 bases, and 7 bases lay outside the gene matches. CDR3 length: 16 amino acids. Germline V gene lookup returns CDR1 LGHDT and CDR2 YNNKEL (reference sequence). DNA for the CDR3: TGTGCCAGCAGTCGCTATAGCGGGGACTCCTACAATGAGCAGTTCTTC. It is translated as CASSRYSGDSYNEQFF.

This clonotype was observed many times. The chain has TRBV4-1 and TRBJ1-5; no definite D call. The CDR3 sequence is 18 residues long. V lost 4 bases and J lost 9, with 28 bases in between. CDR1 MGHRA and CDR2 YSYEKL come from the germline V gene. This chain's CDR3 is CASSLTTGPQIVLSPQHF. The DNA of the CDR3 is TGCGCCAGCAGCCTAACAACCGGGCCTCAGATTGTCTTGTCGCCCCAGCATTTT.

This clonotype was counted ten times or more. The chain combines TRBV2 with TRBJ2-2; 10 bases line up with TRBD1. The J segment lost 6 bases and the V segment lost 6 bases, leaving 7 bases of the junction unmatched. The CDR3 has 15 amino acids. Germline V gene lookup returns CDR1 SNHLY and CDR2 FYNNEI. The CDR3 sequence is CASRTGQGVSGELFF. The CDR3 DNA is TGTGCCAGCAGAACCGGACAGGGGGTTTCCGGGGAGCTGTTTTTT.